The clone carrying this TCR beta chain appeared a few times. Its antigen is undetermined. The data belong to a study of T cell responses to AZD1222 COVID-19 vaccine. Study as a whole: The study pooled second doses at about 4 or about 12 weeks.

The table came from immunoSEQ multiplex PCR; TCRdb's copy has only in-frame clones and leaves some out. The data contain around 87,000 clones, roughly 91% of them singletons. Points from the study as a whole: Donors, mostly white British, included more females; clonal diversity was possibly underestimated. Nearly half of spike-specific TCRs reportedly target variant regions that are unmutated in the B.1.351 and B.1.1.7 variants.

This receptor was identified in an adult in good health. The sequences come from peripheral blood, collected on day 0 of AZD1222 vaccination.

The CDR3 protein is CASRPGTAGGEAFF. The CDR3 DNA follows: TGTGCCAGCAGACCCGGGACAGCAGGCGGTGAAGCTTTCTTT. The chain carries TRBV6-4 and TRBJ1-1; TRBD1 matches at 7 bases. V lost 6 bases, J lost 7 bases, and 11 bases stayed unmatched. The CDR3 has 14 amino acids. In germline, CDR1 is MRHNA, CDR2 SNTAGT.